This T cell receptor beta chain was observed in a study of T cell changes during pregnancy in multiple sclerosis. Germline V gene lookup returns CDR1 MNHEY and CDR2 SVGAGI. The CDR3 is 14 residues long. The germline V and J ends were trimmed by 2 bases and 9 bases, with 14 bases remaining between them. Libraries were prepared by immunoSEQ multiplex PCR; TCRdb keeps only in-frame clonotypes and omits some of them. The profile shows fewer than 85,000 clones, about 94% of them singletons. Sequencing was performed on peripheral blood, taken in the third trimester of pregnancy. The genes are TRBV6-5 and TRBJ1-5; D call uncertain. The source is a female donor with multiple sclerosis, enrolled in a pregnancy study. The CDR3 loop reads CASSYGGGGWPQHF. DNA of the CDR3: TGTGCCAGCAGTTACGGAGGCGGAGGTTGGCCCCAGCATTTT.